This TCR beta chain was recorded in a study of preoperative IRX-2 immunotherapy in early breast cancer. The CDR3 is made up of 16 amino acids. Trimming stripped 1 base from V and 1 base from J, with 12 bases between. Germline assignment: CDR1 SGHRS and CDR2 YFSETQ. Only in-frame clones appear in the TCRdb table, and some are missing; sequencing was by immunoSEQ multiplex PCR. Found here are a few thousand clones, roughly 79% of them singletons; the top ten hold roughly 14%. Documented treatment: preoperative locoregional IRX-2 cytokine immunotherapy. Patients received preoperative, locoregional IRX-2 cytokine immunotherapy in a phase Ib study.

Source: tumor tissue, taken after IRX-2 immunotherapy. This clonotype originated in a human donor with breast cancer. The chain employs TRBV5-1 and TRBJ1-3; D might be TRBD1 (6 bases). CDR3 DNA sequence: TGCGCCAGCAGCTTGTCGGGGGCCCAGTCTGGAAACACCATATATTTT. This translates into CASSLSGAQSGNTIYF.